A single sample is the source of the 21 T cell receptor beta chains below, sequenced in a study of OX40 agonist ivuxolimab in advanced cancers. Sequencing was performed with immunoSEQ multiplex PCR; in TCRdb, only in-frame clones are kept and a portion is missing. The repertoire consists of about 77,000 clones, with around nine tenths occurring once and the leading ten covering 4.5% to 5%. Sequenced material: CD4+ or CD8+ T cells sorted from blood, taken in a trial of the OX40 agonist ivuxolimab. Source of these receptors: an adult with an advanced solid tumor such as melanoma, head and neck, liver or kidney cancer.

This rearrangement joins TRBV5-1 to TRBJ2-3; 9 bases are shared with TRBD1. Germline lookup yields CDR1 SGHRS and CDR2 YFSETQ. Trimming removed 6 bases from V and 4 bases from J; junction bases left unmatched: 6. The CDR3 has 14 residues. The CDR3 here is CASTRQGEADTQYF. As DNA, the CDR3 is TGCGCCAGCACTCGACAGGGGGAGGCAGATACGCAGTATTTT.

The gene calls are TRBV28 and TRBJ2-6; perhaps TRBD2 as D (6 bases). Germline V gene data show CDR1 as MDHEN and CDR2 as SYDVKM. This CDR3 spans 15 amino acids. V lost 5 bases and J 1 base, leaving 9 bases between the germline ends. The CDR3 DNA reads TGTGCCAGCAGTCCAGCGGGTTCTGGGGCCAACGTCCTGACTTTC. Residues: CASSPAGSGANVLTF.

The rearrangement links TRBV7-9 to TRBJ2-7; 14 bases map to TRBD2. The germline V gene has CDR1 SEHNR and CDR2 FQNEAQ (reference sequence). V lost 1 base and J lost 6; bases outside the gene matches: 8. The CDR3 covers 17 residues. CDR3 sequence (DNA): TGTGCCAGCAGCTTAGGGGGGACTAGCGGGAGTTTTTTCGAGCAGTACTTC. This translates into CASSLGGTSGSFFEQYF.

The V gene is TRBV5-6, the J gene TRBJ2-2; no clear D gene. Trimming took off 1 base at V and 1 base at J, with 2 bases between the two ends. Germline CDR1 SGHDT, CDR2 YYEEEE. This CDR3 comprises 13 residues. The CDR3 nucleotides are TGTGCCAGCAGCTTGATGAACACCGGGGAGCTGTTTTTT. Encoded protein: CASSLMNTGELFF.

CDR3 DNA sequence: TGTGCCAGCAGACTAGCGCTCTCCTACAATGAGCAGTTCTTC. Translation: CASRLALSYNEQFF. The chain couples TRBV6-6 to TRBJ2-1; 7 bases fit TRBD2. The CDR3 sequence is 14 residues long. Germline V lookup: CDR1 MNHNY, CDR2 SVGAGI (reference sequence). Trimming removed 6 bases from V and 0 bases from J; junction bases left unmatched: 2.

The gene calls are TRBV4-3 and TRBJ1-4; D remains unclear. Trimming stripped 0 bases from V and 6 bases from J, with 20 bases between. The CDR3 loop spans 18 amino acids. Germline V gene lookup returns CDR1 LGHNA and CDR2 YSLEER. In DNA, the CDR3 is TGCGCCAGCAGCCAAGATAGGCGGTTTGGGGTTAGGGATGAAAAACTGTTTTTT. Its protein is CASSQDRRFGVRDEKLFF.

This clone was detected only once. The CDR3 protein is CASSLSSGSNTGELFF. CDR3 coding DNA: TGTGCCAGCAGCTTGAGTAGCGGGTCAAACACCGGGGAGCTGTTTTTT. The V call is TRBV7-2, the J call TRBJ2-2; 7 nucleotides align to TRBD2. This CDR3 has 16 residues. After removal of 3 bases from V and 2 bases from J, the junction contained 6 bases not matched to a gene. CDR1 is SGHTA, CDR2 FQGNSA, per germline.

This sequence joins TRBV21-1 and TRBJ2-1; TRBD2 is taken as the D call from the table, unchecked against the DNA. TRBV21-1 is a listed pseudogene. The CDR3 has 12 residues. The CDR3 DNA reads TGTGCCAGCACCGGGATAATAAATGAGCAGTTCTTC. Protein sequence: CASTGIINEQFF.

The V and J genes are TRBV6-6 and TRBJ2-3; D gene uncertain. The CDR3 extends over 12 amino acids. The V gene's germline CDR1 is MNHNY and CDR2 SVGAGI (reference sequence). Trimming pared 5 bases from V and 5 bases from J, leaving 8 bases between. This CDR3 reads CASSPKGDTQYF. CDR3 nucleotide sequence: TGTGCCAGCAGTCCTAAGGGAGATACGCAGTATTTT.

V is TRBV28 and J is TRBJ1-1; D might be TRBD1 (5 bases). The V and J ends lost 2 bases and 1 base respectively, with 8 bases between them. This CDR3 has 14 residues. Per germline, CDR1 MDHEN and CDR2 SYDVKM. The CDR3 loop reads CASSLGGGNTEAFF. DNA of the CDR3: TGTGCCAGCAGTTTAGGGGGGGGGAACACTGAAGCTTTCTTT.

The rearrangement uses TRBV18 and TRBJ2-1; 11 bases match TRBD2. The CDR3 spans 16 residues. V shed 2 bases, J shed 3 bases, and the junction held 3 bases outside the gene matches. CDR1 KGHSH and CDR2 LQKENI come from the germline V gene. CDR3 protein: CASSPGLAGGYNEQFF. CDR3 coding DNA: TGTGCCAGCTCACCAGGGCTAGCGGGGGGCTACAATGAGCAGTTCTTC.

V and J are TRBV7-9 and TRBJ1-5; D gene ambiguous. Trimming took off 6 bases at V and 4 bases at J, with 10 bases between the two ends. This CDR3 is built from 13 residues. Germline CDR1 SEHNR, CDR2 FQNEAQ (reference sequence). The chain's CDR3 is CASSLDYNQPQHF. In DNA form, the CDR3 reads TGTGCCAGCAGTTTGGATTATAATCAGCCCCAGCATTTT.

The genes are TRBV6-5 and TRBJ1-2; tentatively, D is TRBD1 (6 bases). This CDR3 has 15 amino acids. The V and J ends lost 5 bases and 5 bases respectively, with 18 bases between them. Germline-derived CDR1 and CDR2 are MNHEY and SVGAGI. The CDR3 DNA reads as TGTGCCAGCAGTCCTACAGGGAAGGCTAGATATGGCTACACCTTC. This translates into CASSPTGKARYGYTF.

The CDR3 reads CASSAFEGKANYGYTF. In DNA form, the CDR3 reads TGTGCCAGCAGTGCCTTTGAAGGGAAAGCTAACTATGGCTACACCTTC. The chain uses TRBV6-6 and TRBJ1-2, with D unresolved. The CDR3 extends over 16 amino acids. Germline CDR1 and CDR2: MNHNY and SVGAGI (reference sequence). V was shortened by 5 bases and J by 0 bases, with 16 bases between the two germline ends.

The rearrangement links TRBV19 to TRBJ2-7, with D unclear. V dropped 1 base and J dropped 4 bases, with 5 bases sitting between them. Germline V gene lookup returns CDR1 LNHDA and CDR2 SQIVND (reference sequence). The CDR3 is 12 amino acids. In DNA, the CDR3 is TGTGCCAGTAGTATAGGGGTTTACGAGCAGTACTTC. Translating gives CASSIGVYEQYF. Combining the CDR3 with reference TRBV19 and TRBJ2-7 gives the whole variable domain DGGITQSPKYLFRKEGQNVTLSCEQNLNHDAMYWYRQDPGQGLRLIYYSQIVNDFQKGDIAEGYSVSREKKESFPLTVTSAQKNPTAFYLCASSIGVYEQYFGPGTRLTVT.

V is TRBV7-2 and J is TRBJ1-1; D not resolved. Trimming took off 5 bases at V and 7 bases at J, with 11 bases between the two ends. CDR3 length equals 12 residues. Germline loops: CDR1 SGHTA, CDR2 FQGNSA. The CDR3: CASSQGRIEAFF. The CDR3 region has the DNA TGTGCCAGCAGCCAAGGACGCATTGAAGCTTTCTTT.

V is TRBV2 and J is TRBJ2-1, with 7 bases matching TRBD1. The CDR3 totals 15 residues. The germline CDR1 and CDR2 sequences are SNHLY and FYNNEI. The trim removed 1 base at V and 2 bases at J, leaving 2 bases unmatched. CDR3 bases: TGTGCCAGCAGTGAAGAGGGGGCCCCCTACAATGAGCAGTTCTTC. Its translation: CASSEEGAPYNEQFF.

The chain joins TRBV6-1 to TRBJ1-2; D uncertain. The ends were cut back, 3 bases at V and 4 bases at J, with 12 bases in the middle. The CDR3 sequence is 14 residues long. CDR1 is MNHNS and CDR2 is SASEGT in the germline V gene. The DNA of the CDR3 is TGTGCCAGCAGTGATAGACCGGGAACCTATGGCTACACCTTC. Protein product: CASSDRPGTYGYTF.

The chain carries TRBV5-6 and TRBJ2-5; TRBD2 aligns across 7 bases. Germline CDR1 SGHDT, CDR2 YYEEEE. J gave up 5 bases and V 2 bases, and 6 bases lay outside the gene matches. The CDR3 length is 14 residues. In DNA, the CDR3 is TGTGCCAGCAGCTTTGGCGCGGGAGTCGAGACCCAGTACTTC. This sequence encodes CASSFGAGVETQYF.

V gene TRBV10-3 combines with J gene TRBJ2-3; TRBD1 is a possible D gene (5 bases). From germline, CDR1 is ENHRY and CDR2 SYGVKD. V gave up 0 bases and J gave up 2 bases, with 9 bases separating them. This CDR3 is built from 15 residues. In DNA form, the CDR3 reads TGTGCCATCAGTGAGTCCGACAGACCCACAGATACGCAGTATTTT. It translates to CAISESDRPTDTQYF.

The CDR3 region is CASSYVQGAGQPQHF. For the CDR3, the DNA is TGTGCCAGCAGTTACGTACAGGGGGCAGGGCAGCCCCAGCATTTT. The chain links TRBV6-5 to TRBJ1-5; 9 nucleotides align to TRBD1. The CDR3 contains 15 residues. Trimming removed 2 bases from V and 7 bases from J; junction bases left unmatched: 6. Germline values: CDR1 MNHEY, CDR2 SVGAGI.